The sequence of this T cell receptor (beta chain) was determined in a study of control samples from healthy donors and cancer patients. Germline CDR1 and CDR2: SGHKS and YYEKEE (reference sequence). The CDR3 consists of 14 residues. V lost 4 bases to trimming and J lost 8 bases, with 15 bases between them. The assay was immunoSEQ multiplex PCR, and TCRdb's table has in-frame clones only and misses some. Of 20,000 to 25,000 clones listed, less than 90% are singletons. Material for sequencing was PBMCs. The TCR comes from a man aged 60 to 75 with colorectal cancer. The chain links TRBV5-5 to TRBJ1-4; D might be TRBD1 (5 bases). In DNA form, the CDR3 reads TGTGCCAGCAGCATGGGACTCGGTGAGGAAAAACTGTTTTTT. It yields the protein CASSMGLGEEKLFF.